A single sample is the source of the 31 T cell receptor beta chains below, sequenced in a study of T cell responses to AZD1222 COVID-19 vaccine. Measured with immunoSEQ multiplex PCR; TCRdb has only the in-frame clones, and not every one. The sample lists more than 100,000 clones; 70% to 90% were seen once. Sequencing was performed on peripheral blood, taken 28 days after the second dose of the MenACWY control vaccine. These receptors were taken from an adult who received the MenACWY meningococcal vaccine as a control.

V usage is TRBV10-3 and J usage is TRBJ2-2; 7 nucleotides align to TRBD1. The length of the CDR3 is 15 residues. Germline V gene lookup returns CDR1 ENHRY and CDR2 SYGVKD. Unmatched junction bases numbered 4, after V lost 4 bases and J lost 2 bases. CDR3 region: CAISGDRANTGELFF. DNA for the CDR3: TGTGCCATCAGTGGGGACAGAGCTAACACCGGGGAGCTGTTTTTT.

Only one count was recorded for this clone. The rearrangement uses TRBV28 and TRBJ2-1; TRBD1 might be the D (5 bases). Deletions cut 2 bases from V and 3 bases from J, with 14 bases between. The CDR3 length is 16 residues. Per germline, CDR1 MDHEN and CDR2 SYDVKM. The CDR3 region is CASSLSQGMGYNEQFF. The CDR3 bases are TGTGCCAGCAGTTTAAGCCAGGGAATGGGCTACAATGAGCAGTTCTTC.

The chain combines TRBV19 with TRBJ1-1; perhaps TRBD1 as D (5 bases). Per the germline V gene, CDR1 is LNHDA and CDR2 is SQIVND (reference sequence). This CDR3 contains 16 residues. V was pared by 6 bases and J by 0 bases, with 17 bases between. As DNA, the CDR3 is TGTGCCAGTAGCCATAGGGGACCGCCTATGAACACTGAAGCTTTCTTT. It is translated as CASSHRGPPMNTEAFF.

The gene calls are TRBV6-4 and TRBJ1-1; 8 bases are a match to TRBD1. Germline CDR1 reads MRHNA; CDR2 reads SNTAGT. The CDR3 spans 20 residues. The J segment lost 1 base and the V segment lost 2 bases, leaving 18 bases of the junction unmatched. The CDR3 DNA follows: TGTGCCAGCAGTGACCGGGTTTCGACAGGGGTCAGGGGACGGAACACTGAAGCTTTCTTT. Translating gives CASSDRVSTGVRGRNTEAFF.

The genes are TRBV18 and TRBJ2-7, with 7 bases identical to TRBD1. CDR3 length: 14 residues. With V trimmed by 3 bases and J by 0 bases, 2 bases remained unmatched. Germline CDR1 and CDR2: KGHSH and LQKENI. CDR3 DNA sequence: TGTGCCAGCTCACCCCGGGACAGCTCCTACGAGCAGTACGTC. Protein product: CASSPRDSSYEQYV.

The chain recombines TRBV10-2 with TRBJ2-7; 7 bases map to TRBD2. CDR1 and CDR2 (germline): WSHSY, SAAADI. V shed 10 bases and J 2 bases; nucleotides not matched to a gene: 8. The CDR3 sequence is 13 residues long. CDR3 in DNA: TGCGCCACCGGTCGGGGGGAGGCCTACGAGCAGTACGTC. Translated, it gives CATGRGEAYEQYV.

The chain carries TRBV2 and TRBJ2-2; TRBD2 is a possible D gene (6 bases). Germline values: CDR1 SNHLY, CDR2 FYNNEI. Trimming took off 9 bases at V and 7 bases at J, with 12 bases between the two ends. CDR3 length equals 12 residues. CDR3 residues: CASIQGGGELFF. CDR3 coding DNA: TGTGCCAGTATCCAGGGAGGCGGGGAGCTGTTTTTT. Supplemented by reference TRBV2 and TRBJ2-2, the full variable domain reads EPEVTQTPSHQVTQMGQEVILRCVPISNHLYFYWYRQILGQKVEFLVSFYNNEISEKSEIFDDQFSVERPDGSNFTLKIRSTKLEDSAMYFCASIQGGGELFFGEGSRLTVL.

The chain links TRBV9 to TRBJ2-3; D is possibly TRBD2 (6 bases). Looked up from germline, CDR1 is SGDLS and CDR2 is YYNGEE. This CDR3 is 15 amino acids long. Deletions cut 0 bases from V and 5 bases from J, with 13 bases between. The CDR3 nucleotides are TGTGCCAGCAGCGTAGGGGCGGGGTTGGGAGATACGCAGTATTTT. Translation gives CASSVGAGLGDTQYF.

The CDR3 bases are TGTGCCAGCAGCTTATACCGGGGTACCTACAATGAGCAGTTCTTC. Its translation: CASSLYRGTYNEQFF. The V gene is TRBV7-2, the J gene TRBJ2-1, with TRBD2 as a possible D gene (5 bases). This CDR3 has 15 residues. CDR1 is SGHTA, CDR2 FQGNSA, per germline. Trimming took off 2 bases at V and 2 bases at J, with 10 bases between the two ends.

V usage is TRBV4-1 and J usage is TRBJ2-1; D might be TRBD2 (5 bases). The CDR3 has 15 residues. Germline V lookup: CDR1 MGHRA, CDR2 YSYEKL. The germline V and J ends were trimmed by 4 bases and 7 bases, with 17 bases remaining between them. The CDR3 protein is CASSPEAAGQNEQFF. The DNA for the CDR3 is TGCGCCAGCAGCCCGGAGGCGGCCGGGCAAAATGAGCAGTTCTTC.

The chain employs TRBV7-8 and TRBJ2-1, with 14 bases aligning to TRBD2. This CDR3 is 17 amino acids long. V was clipped by 5 bases and J by 4 bases; unmatched bases: 7. Germline CDR1 and CDR2: SGHVS and FQNEAQ. CDR3 loop: CASSLRLAGGKYNEQFF. As DNA, the CDR3 is TGTGCCAGCAGCCTCCGACTAGCGGGAGGGAAGTACAATGAGCAGTTCTTC.

V usage is TRBV6-5 and J usage is TRBJ1-2; possibly TRBD1 for D (5 bases). The CDR3 covers 14 residues. Germline V lookup: CDR1 MNHEY, CDR2 SVGAGI. Between the trimmed V and J ends, which lost 4 bases and 5 bases, there was a span of 14 bases. Here the CDR3 reads CASSSSGTGYGYTF. The CDR3 DNA sequence: TGTGCCAGCAGTTCTTCCGGGACGGGGTATGGCTACACCTTC.

The chain employs TRBV4-2 and TRBJ1-4; 8 nucleotides align to TRBD1. The CDR3 has 16 residues. CDR1 and CDR2 (germline): LGHNA, YNFKEQ. V gave up 0 bases and J gave up 7 bases; unmatched junction bases: 7. The CDR3 nucleotides read TGTGCCAGCAGCCAAGATACGCAGGGGGCTGGTGAAAAACTGTTTTTT. Its protein is CASSQDTQGAGEKLFF.

V gene TRBV14 combines with J gene TRBJ1-1, with no clear D. This CDR3 spans 15 amino acids. V was cut by 1 base and J by 5 bases, with 14 bases left in between. The germline V gene has CDR1 SGHDN and CDR2 FVKESK. The CDR3 sequence is CASSQGRYLETEAFF. The CDR3 bases are TGTGCCAGCAGCCAAGGGAGGTATTTGGAGACTGAAGCTTTCTTT.

The chain couples TRBV18 to TRBJ1-2; D gene ambiguous. Germline V gene data show CDR1 as KGHSH and CDR2 as LQKENI. Trimming removed 2 bases at V and 8 bases at J, with 18 bases between. The CDR3 contains 15 residues. The chain's CDR3 is CASSPNQDVAEGYTF. In DNA, the CDR3 is TGTGCCAGCTCACCAAACCAGGACGTCGCGGAGGGCTACACCTTC. Variable domain in full (rest from reference TRBV18 and TRBJ1-2): NAGVMQNPRHLVRRRGQEARLRCSPMKGHSHVYWYRQLPEEGLKFMVYLQKENIIDESGMPKERFSAEFPKEGPSILRIQQVVRGDSAAYFCASSPNQDVAEGYTFGSGTRLTVV.

Notes on this clone: A read error may account for a junction end that differs from germline. The chain uses TRBV19 and TRBJ1-2; the match to TRBD1 covers 9 bases. This CDR3 region has 15 residues. Germline V CDR1 and CDR2: LNHDA, SQIVND (reference sequence). CDR3 region: CASSLEGQGGSGYTF. The CDR3 DNA reads as TGTGCCAGTAGTCTAGAGGGACAGGGAGGGAGCGGCTACACCTTC.

In regard to this clone: Mismatch with germline at one junction end may stem from a read error. The chain recombines TRBV10-3 with TRBJ2-3; D perhaps matches TRBD1 (6 bases). Germline-derived CDR1 and CDR2 are ENHRY and SYGVKD. The CDR3 has 13 residues. The CDR3 spells CAISESYEGQTGF. Here the CDR3 DNA reads TGTGCCATCAGTGAGTCATATGAGGGGCAAACAGGGTTT.

The chain combines TRBV9 with TRBJ2-3; 12 nucleotides align to TRBD2. This CDR3 region has 16 residues. Germline V gene lookup returns CDR1 SGDLS and CDR2 YYNGEE. The junction had 0 bases not matched to a gene; V was cut back by 0 bases and J by 1 base. The CDR3 nucleotides are TGTGCCAGCAGCGTAGGACTAGCGGGGGGCACAGATACGCAGTATTTT. As protein: CASSVGLAGGTDTQYF.

The rearrangement joins TRBV7-8 to TRBJ1-4; D remains ambiguous. The CDR3 contains 18 residues. Trimming took 5 bases from V and 4 from J, leaving 23 bases between them. Germline loops: CDR1 SGHVS, CDR2 FQNEAQ. The CDR3 is CASSPTVRRRLNNEKLFF. The CDR3 nucleotides read TGTGCCAGCAGCCCGACTGTACGCCGACGCCTGAATAATGAAAAACTGTTTTTT.

This clone has only a few counts. V gene TRBV29-1 combines with J gene TRBJ2-1, with 10 positions matching TRBD1. The CDR3 is 14 amino acids. CDR1 and CDR2 from the germline V gene are SQVTM and ANQGSEA. Losses at the gene ends were 6 bases for V and 1 base for J; bases not matched to a gene: 3. The CDR3, as DNA: TGCAGCGTGGGACAGGGGCTATCCTACAATGAGCAGTTCTTC. Its translation: CSVGQGLSYNEQFF.

As for this clone: Other DNA sequences of this sample code for an identical CDR3. This rearrangement joins TRBV28 to TRBJ1-5; a weak D match, TRBD1 (6 bases). The V gene lost 9 bases and the J gene lost 6 bases, with 12 bases spanning the gap. There are 12 residues in the CDR3. From germline, CDR1 is MDHEN and CDR2 SYDVKM. Here the CDR3 reads CASSSGAQPQHF. In nucleotides, the CDR3 is TGTGCCAGTTCCTCAGGGGCTCAGCCCCAGCATTTT.

This clone was observed a single time. The gene calls are TRBV9 and TRBJ2-3, with D tentatively TRBD2 (5 bases). The length of the CDR3 is 15 residues. V gave up 6 bases and J gave up 1 base, with 15 bases separating them. Germline CDR1 reads SGDLS; CDR2 reads YYNGEE. CDR3 bases: TGTGCCAGCACCTCAGGAGGAGGCCGCACAGATACGCAGTATTTT. Amino acids: CASTSGGGRTDTQYF. Looking up the rest from reference TRBV9 and TRBJ2-3 gives the full variable domain: DSGVTQTPKHLITATGQRVTLRCSPRSGDLSVYWYQQSLDQGLQFLIQYYNGEERAKGNILERFSAQQFPDLHSELNLSSLELGDSALYFCASTSGGGRTDTQYFGPGTRLTVL.

With regard to this clone: One junction end disagrees with the germline gene, perhaps due to a read error. This chain uses TRBV15 with TRBJ1-6; D gene uncertain. CDR3 length equals 13 residues. The germline gives CDR1 LNHNV, CDR2 YYDKDF (reference sequence). For the CDR3, the DNA is TGTGCCACCAGCAGAGATCAACGGCAGGTTTACTACTTT. Protein product: CATSRDQRQVYYF. Looking up the rest from reference TRBV15 and TRBJ1-6 gives the full variable domain: DAMVIQNPRYQVTQFGKPVTLSCSQTLNHNVMYWYQQKSSQAPKLLFHYYDKDFNNEADTPDNFQSRRPNTSFCFLDIRSPGLGDTAMYLCATSRDQRQVYYFGNGTRLTVT.

V gene TRBV4-3 combines with J gene TRBJ2-1, with unresolved D. Trimming took off 0 bases at V and 4 bases at J, with 7 bases between the two ends. Germline-derived CDR1 and CDR2 are LGHNA and YSLEER. This CDR3 region has 14 residues. CDR3 loop: CASSQDLGYNEQFF. Here the CDR3 DNA reads TGCGCCAGCAGCCAAGATCTGGGTTACAATGAGCAGTTCTTC.

The chain carries TRBV19 and TRBJ1-1; maybe TRBD1 (5 bases). The CDR3 is made up of 13 amino acids. Germline CDR1 and CDR2: LNHDA and SQIVND (reference sequence). The V end lost 0 bases, the J end lost 4 bases, and 6 bases lay between the germline ends. Here the CDR3 DNA reads TGTGCCAGTAGTATAGAAGGGGCCACTGAAGCTTTCTTT. It encodes CASSIEGATEAFF.

The J gene is TRBJ1-2, the V gene TRBV28; the D is unclear. This CDR3 has 11 residues. CDR1 and CDR2 (germline): MDHEN, SYDVKM. Trimming took off 4 bases at V and 6 bases at J, with 6 bases between the two ends. The DNA of the CDR3 is TGTGCCAGCAGTTCAGAAGATGGCTACACCTTC. As protein: CASSSEDGYTF.

The V gene is TRBV5-5, the J gene TRBJ2-1, with D perhaps TRBD2 (6 bases). V was shortened by 7 bases and J by 10 bases, with 9 bases between the two germline ends. Germline CDR1 and CDR2: SGHKS and YYEKEE (reference sequence). This CDR3 is 10 amino acids long. The CDR3 coding sequence is TGTGCCAGCGGCGGGGTCGAGCAGTTCTTC. It translates to CASGGVEQFF.

The chain is built from TRBV7-9 and TRBJ1-1; D unclear. With 1 base removed from V and 7 bases from J, the gap between germline ends came to 7 bases. Germline assignment: CDR1 SEHNR and CDR2 FQNEAQ (reference sequence). This CDR3 comprises 12 residues. In nucleotides, the CDR3 is TGTGCCAGCAGCTTAGGGAGGGTTGAAGCTTTCTTT. It encodes CASSLGRVEAFF.

This chain joins TRBV7-9 and TRBJ1-4, with D unclear. The germline gives CDR1 SEHNR, CDR2 FQNEAQ (reference sequence). The CDR3 covers 16 residues. Trimming removed 3 bases at V and 4 bases at J, with 15 bases between. This CDR3 reads CASSFPKGEHNEKLFF. CDR3 coding DNA: TGTGCCAGCAGCTTCCCTAAGGGAGAACATAATGAAAAACTGTTTTTT.

The chain couples TRBV7-2 to TRBJ1-1, with D possibly matching TRBD1 (5 bases). V lost 4 bases and J 4 bases, leaving 10 bases between the germline ends. The V gene's germline CDR1 is SGHTA and CDR2 FQGNSA. The CDR3 length is 13 residues. The CDR3 bases are TGTGCCAGCAGCTCCAGGGAGGGCACTGAAGCTTTCTTT. Protein product: CASSSREGTEAFF.

This rearrangement joins TRBV7-5 to TRBJ1-3; the D segment call TRBD1 is taken from the table without a DNA check. TRBV7-5 is noted as a pseudogene. This CDR3 contains 14 residues. CDR3 sequence: CARSQGESGNTIYF. The CDR3 DNA is TGTGCCAGAAGCCAGGGGGAGTCTGGAAACACCATATATTTT.